This paragraph covers one T cell receptor beta chain sequence. The data were taken from a study of shared clonotypes between healthy human individuals. The CDR3 has 11 residues. Per the germline V gene, CDR1 is SNHLY and CDR2 is FYNNEI. The V and J ends lost 6 bases and 12 bases, in that order; junction bases with no gene match: 2. Generated by immunoSEQ multiplex PCR, the TCRdb table keeps only in-frame clones and is missing some. The table shows around 2,000,000 clones, with 85% to 95% occurring only once. J is TRBJ2-1 and V is TRBV2; TRBD2 agrees at 10 bases. This clonotype was sampled from a man aged 18 to 29 in good health. Source material: naive CD4+ T cells sorted from blood. Subset noted: CD45RA+ positively selected. The CDR3: CASSRLAGQFF. The DNA of the CDR3 is TGTGCCAGCAGCAGACTAGCGGGGCAGTTCTTC.